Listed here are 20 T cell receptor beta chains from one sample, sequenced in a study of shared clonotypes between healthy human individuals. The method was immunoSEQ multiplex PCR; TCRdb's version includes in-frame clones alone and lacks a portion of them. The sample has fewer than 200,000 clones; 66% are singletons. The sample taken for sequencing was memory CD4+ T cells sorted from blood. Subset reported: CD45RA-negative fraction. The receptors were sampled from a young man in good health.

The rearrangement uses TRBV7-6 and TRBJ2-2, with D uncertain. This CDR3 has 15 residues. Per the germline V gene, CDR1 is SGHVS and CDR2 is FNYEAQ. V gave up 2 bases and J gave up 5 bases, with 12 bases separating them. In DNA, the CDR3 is TGTGCCAGCAGCTTAATCAAGGGTTGGACCGGGGAGCTGTTTTTT. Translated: CASSLIKGWTGELFF.

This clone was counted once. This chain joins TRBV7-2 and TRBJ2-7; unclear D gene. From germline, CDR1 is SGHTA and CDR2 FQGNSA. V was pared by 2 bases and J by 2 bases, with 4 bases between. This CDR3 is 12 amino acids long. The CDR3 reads CASSLSAYEQYF. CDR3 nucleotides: TGTGCCAGCAGCTTATCGGCCTACGAGCAGTACTTC.

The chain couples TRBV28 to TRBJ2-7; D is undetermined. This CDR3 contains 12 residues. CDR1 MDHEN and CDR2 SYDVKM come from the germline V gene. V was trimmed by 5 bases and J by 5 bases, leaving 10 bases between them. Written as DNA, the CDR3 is TGTGCCAGCAGTGGCAGAAACGACGAGCAGTACTTC. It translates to CASSGRNDEQYF. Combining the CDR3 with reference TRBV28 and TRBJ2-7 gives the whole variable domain DVKVTQSSRYLVKRTGEKVFLECVQDMDHENMFWYRQDPGLGLRLIYFSYDVKMKEKGDIPEGYSVSREKKERFSLILESASTNQTSMYLCASSGRNDEQYFGPGTRLTVT.

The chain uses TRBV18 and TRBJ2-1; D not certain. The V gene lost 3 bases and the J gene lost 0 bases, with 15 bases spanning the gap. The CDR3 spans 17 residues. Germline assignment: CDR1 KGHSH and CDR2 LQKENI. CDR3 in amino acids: CASSPIFSQSSYNEQFF. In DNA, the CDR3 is TGTGCCAGCTCACCTATCTTCTCCCAGTCCTCCTACAATGAGCAGTTCTTC.

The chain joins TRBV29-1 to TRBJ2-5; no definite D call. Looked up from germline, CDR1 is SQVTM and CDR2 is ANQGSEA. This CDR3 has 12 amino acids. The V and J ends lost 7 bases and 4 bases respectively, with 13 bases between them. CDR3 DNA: TGCAGCGGCGCGGCTTGGGGAGAGACCCAGTACTTC. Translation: CSGAAWGETQYF.

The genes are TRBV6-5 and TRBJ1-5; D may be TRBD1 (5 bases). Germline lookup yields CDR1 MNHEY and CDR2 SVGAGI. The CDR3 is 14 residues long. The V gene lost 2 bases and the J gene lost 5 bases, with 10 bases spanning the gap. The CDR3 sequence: CASSYAGYDQPQHF. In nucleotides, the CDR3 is TGTGCCAGCAGTTACGCAGGGTATGATCAGCCCCAGCATTTT.

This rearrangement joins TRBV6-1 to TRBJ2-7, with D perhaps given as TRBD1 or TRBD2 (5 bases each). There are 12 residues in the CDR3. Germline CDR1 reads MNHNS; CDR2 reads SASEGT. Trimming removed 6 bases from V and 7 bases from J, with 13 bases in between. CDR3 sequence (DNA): TGTGCCAGCAGACACGGGACCAGGGAGCAGTACTTC. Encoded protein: CASRHGTREQYF.

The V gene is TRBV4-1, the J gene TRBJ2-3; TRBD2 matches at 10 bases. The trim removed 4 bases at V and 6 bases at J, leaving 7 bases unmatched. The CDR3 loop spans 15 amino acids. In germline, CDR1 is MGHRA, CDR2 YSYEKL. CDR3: CASSRAGGPPDTQYF. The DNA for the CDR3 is TGCGCCAGCAGCCGAGCGGGAGGGCCTCCTGATACGCAGTATTTT.

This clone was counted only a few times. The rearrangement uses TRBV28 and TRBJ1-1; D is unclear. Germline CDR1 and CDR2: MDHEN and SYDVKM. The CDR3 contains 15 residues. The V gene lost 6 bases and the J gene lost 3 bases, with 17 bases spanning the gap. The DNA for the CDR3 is TGTGCCAGCAGCCCCCCTCGATTTGCCCACACTGAAGCTTTCTTT. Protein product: CASSPPRFAHTEAFF.

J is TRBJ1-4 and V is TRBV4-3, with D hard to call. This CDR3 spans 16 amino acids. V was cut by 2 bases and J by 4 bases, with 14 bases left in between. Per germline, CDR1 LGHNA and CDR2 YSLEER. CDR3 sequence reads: CASSQSLSGFNEKLFF. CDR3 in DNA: TGCGCCAGCAGCCAAAGTCTTTCGGGCTTTAATGAAAAACTGTTTTTT.

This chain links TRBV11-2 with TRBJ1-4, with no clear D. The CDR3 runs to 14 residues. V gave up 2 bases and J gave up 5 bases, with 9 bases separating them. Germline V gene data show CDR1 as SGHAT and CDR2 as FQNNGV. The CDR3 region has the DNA TGTGCCAGCAGCTTATTTGGGCAGAATGAAAAACTGTTTTTT. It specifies CASSLFGQNEKLFF.

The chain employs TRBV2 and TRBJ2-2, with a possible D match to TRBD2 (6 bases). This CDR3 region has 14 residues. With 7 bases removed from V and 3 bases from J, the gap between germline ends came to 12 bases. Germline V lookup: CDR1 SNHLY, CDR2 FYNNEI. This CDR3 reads CASTFTGDTGELFF. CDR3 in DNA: TGTGCCAGCACTTTTACGGGGGACACCGGGGAGCTGTTTTTT.

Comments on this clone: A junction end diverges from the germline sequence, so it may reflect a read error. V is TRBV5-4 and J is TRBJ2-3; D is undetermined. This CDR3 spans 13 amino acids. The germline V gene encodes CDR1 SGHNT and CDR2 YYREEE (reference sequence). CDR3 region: CASRLHSTDTQYF. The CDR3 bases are TGTGCCAGCAGACTTCACAGCACCGATACGCAGTATTTT.

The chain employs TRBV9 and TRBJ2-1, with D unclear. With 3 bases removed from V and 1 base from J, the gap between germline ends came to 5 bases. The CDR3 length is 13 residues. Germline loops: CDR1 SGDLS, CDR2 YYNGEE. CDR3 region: CASSEGSYNEQFF. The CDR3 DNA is TGTGCCAGCAGCGAGGGTTCCTACAATGAGCAGTTCTTC.

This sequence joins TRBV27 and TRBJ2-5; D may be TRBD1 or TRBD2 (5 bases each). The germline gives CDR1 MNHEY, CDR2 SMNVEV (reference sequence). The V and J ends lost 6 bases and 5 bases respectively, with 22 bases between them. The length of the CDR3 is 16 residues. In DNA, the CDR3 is TGTGCCAGCAGAATTTGGGGGAGAGTCCCAAGGGAGACCCAGTACTTC. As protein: CASRIWGRVPRETQYF.

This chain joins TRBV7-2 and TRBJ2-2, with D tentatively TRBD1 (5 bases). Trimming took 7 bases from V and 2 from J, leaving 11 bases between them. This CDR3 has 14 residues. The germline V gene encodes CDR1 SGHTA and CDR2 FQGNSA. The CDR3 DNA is TGTGCCAGCAACAAGGGGCAAAACACCGGGGAGCTGTTTTTT. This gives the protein CASNKGQNTGELFF.

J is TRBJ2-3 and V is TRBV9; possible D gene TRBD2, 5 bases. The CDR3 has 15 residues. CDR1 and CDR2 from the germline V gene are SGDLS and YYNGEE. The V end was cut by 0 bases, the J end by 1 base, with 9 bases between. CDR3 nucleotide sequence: TGTGCCAGCAGCGTAGTTCGGGGAGGCACAGATACGCAGTATTTT. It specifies CASSVVRGGTDTQYF.

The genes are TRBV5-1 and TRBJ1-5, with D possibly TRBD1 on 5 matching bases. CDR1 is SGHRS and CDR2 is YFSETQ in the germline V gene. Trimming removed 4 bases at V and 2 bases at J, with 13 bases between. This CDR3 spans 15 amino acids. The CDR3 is CASSQDGGGNQPQHF. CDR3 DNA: TGCGCCAGCAGCCAGGACGGGGGTGGCAATCAGCCCCAGCATTTT.

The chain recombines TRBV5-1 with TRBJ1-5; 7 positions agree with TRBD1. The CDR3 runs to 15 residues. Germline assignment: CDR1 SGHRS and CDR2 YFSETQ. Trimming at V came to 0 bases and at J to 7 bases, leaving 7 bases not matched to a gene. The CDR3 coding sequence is TGCGCCAGCAGCTTGGAACCGGGACAGCGGCAGCCCCAGCATTTT. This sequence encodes CASSLEPGQRQPQHF.

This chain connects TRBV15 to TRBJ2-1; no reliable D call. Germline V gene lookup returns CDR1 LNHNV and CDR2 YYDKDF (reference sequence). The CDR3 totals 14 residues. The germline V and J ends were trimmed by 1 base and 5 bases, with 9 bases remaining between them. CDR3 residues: CATSRGGDDNEQFF. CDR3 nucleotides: TGTGCCACCAGCAGAGGTGGAGACGACAATGAGCAGTTCTTC. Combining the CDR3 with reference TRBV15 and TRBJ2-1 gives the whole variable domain DAMVIQNPRYQVTQFGKPVTLSCSQTLNHNVMYWYQQKSSQAPKLLFHYYDKDFNNEADTPDNFQSRRPNTSFCFLDIRSPGLGDTAMYLCATSRGGDDNEQFFGPGTRLTVL.